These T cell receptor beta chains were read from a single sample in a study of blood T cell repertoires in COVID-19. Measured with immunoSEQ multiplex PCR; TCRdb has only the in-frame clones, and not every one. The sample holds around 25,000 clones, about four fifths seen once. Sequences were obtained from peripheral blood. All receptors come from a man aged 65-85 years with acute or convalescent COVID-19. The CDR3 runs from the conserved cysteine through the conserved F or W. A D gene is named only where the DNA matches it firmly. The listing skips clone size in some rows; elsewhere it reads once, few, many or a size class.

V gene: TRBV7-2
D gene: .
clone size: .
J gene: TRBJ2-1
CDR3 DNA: TGTGCCAGCAGCTCGAACCGGGTTTCCGATCAGTTCTTC
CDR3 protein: CASSSNRVSDQFF

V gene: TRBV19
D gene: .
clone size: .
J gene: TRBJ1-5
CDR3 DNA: TGTGCCAGTAGTATAGAAGGGGTCAGCAATCAGCCCCAGCATTTT
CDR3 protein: CASSIEGVSNQPQHF

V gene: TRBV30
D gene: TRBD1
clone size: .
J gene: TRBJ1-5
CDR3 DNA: TGTGCCTGGAGTCGAGGGGGCACACAGCCCCAGCATTTT
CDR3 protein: CAWSRGGTQPQHF

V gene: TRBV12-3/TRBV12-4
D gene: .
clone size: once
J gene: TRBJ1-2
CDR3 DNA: TGTGCCAGCAGCCCAACGGTGGCAGGAGGCTACACCTTC
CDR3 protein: CASSPTVAGGYTF

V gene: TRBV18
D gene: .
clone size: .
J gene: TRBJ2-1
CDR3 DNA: TGTGCCAGCTCACCAACAGGGTTCTCCTACAATGAGCAGTTCTTC
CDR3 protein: CASSPTGFSYNEQFF

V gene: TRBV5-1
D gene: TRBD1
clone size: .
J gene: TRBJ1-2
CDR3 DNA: TGCGCCAGCAGCCGAGATGGACAGGGGGACTATGGCTACACCTTC
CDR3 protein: CASSRDGQGDYGYTF

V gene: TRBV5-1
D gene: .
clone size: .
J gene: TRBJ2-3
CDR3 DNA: TGCGCCAGCAGCTTGACGGGAAGGGCGGCACAAGATACGCAGTATTTT
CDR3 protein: CASSLTGRAAQDTQYF

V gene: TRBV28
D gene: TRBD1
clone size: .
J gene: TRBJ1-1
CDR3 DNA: TGTGCCAGCAGTACCGCCGGGACAGGCCGCGCGGGCACTGAAGCTTTCTTT
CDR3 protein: CASSTAGTGRAGTEAFF

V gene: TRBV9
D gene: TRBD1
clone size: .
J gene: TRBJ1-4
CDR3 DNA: TGTGCCAGCAGCGTAGGGACAGGAGGGGAAAAACTGTTTTTT
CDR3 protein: CASSVGTGGEKLFF

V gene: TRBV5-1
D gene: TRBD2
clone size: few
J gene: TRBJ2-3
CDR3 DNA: TGCGCCAGCAGCTTGGGATACTCCGGGACTAGCGGCACAGATACGCAGTATTTT
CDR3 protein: CASSLGYSGTSGTDTQYF

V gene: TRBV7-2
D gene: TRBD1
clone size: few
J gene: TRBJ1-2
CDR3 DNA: TGTGCCAGCAGCTTAGCAACAGGGGCACAAGAGGGCTACACCTTC
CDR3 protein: CASSLATGAQEGYTF

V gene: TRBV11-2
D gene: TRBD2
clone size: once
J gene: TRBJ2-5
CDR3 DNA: TGTGCCAGCAGCTTAGTTCGGGCTAGCGGTCAAGAGACCCAGTACTTC
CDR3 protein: CASSLVRASGQETQYF

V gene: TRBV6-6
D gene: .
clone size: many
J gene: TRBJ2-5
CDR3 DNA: TGTGCCAGCAGTTACCGGGGGTGGGCCCCAGAGACCCAGTACTTC
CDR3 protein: CASSYRGWAPETQYF

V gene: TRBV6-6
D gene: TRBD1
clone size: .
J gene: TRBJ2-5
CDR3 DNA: TGTGCCAGTACAGGGGCCAGGGCTCAAGAGACCCAGTACTTC
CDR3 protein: CASTGARAQETQYF

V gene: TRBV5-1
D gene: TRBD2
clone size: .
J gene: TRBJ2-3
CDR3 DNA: TGCGCCAGCAGCCCCACCGGGGGGGACACAGATACGCAGTATTTT
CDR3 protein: CASSPTGGDTDTQYF

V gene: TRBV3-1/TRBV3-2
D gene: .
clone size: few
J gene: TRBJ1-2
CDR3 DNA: TGTGCCAGCAGCCTGGGGGACACCTATGGCTACACCTTC
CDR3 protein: CASSLGDTYGYTF

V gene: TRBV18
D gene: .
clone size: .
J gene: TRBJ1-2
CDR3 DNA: TGTGCCAGCTCACCACCGGGCCAGGGTGGCTACACCTTC
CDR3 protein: CASSPPGQGGYTF

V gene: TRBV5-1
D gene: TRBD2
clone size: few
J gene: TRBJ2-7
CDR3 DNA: TGCGCCAGCAGCTTGGCAACTAGCGGGGGCCGGGAGGAGCAGTACTTC
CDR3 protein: CASSLATSGGREEQYF

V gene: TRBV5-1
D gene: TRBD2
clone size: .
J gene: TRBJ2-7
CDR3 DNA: TGCGCCAGCAGCCCTCGAGCTAGCGGGAGTGTCCACGAGCAGTACTTC
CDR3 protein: CASSPRASGSVHEQYF

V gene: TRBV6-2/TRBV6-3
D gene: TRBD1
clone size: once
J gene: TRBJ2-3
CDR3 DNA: TGTGCCAGCAGTTACAACGGACAGGGGGCACCAGATACGCAGTATTTT
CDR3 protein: CASSYNGQGAPDTQYF

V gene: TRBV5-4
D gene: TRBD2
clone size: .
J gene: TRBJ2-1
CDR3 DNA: TGTGCCACCAAGGGACTAGCGGGGATCTATGAGCAGTTCTTC
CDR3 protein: CATKGLAGIYEQFF

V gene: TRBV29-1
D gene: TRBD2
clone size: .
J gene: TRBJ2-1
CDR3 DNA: TGCAGCGTCGCTCCAGCGGGAGGAGGCGATGAGCAGTTCTTC
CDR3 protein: CSVAPAGGGDEQFF

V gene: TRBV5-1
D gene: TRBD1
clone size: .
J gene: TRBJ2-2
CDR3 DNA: TGCGCCAGCAGCTTGGGACAGGGCACCGGGGAGCTGTTTTTT
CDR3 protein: CASSLGQGTGELFF